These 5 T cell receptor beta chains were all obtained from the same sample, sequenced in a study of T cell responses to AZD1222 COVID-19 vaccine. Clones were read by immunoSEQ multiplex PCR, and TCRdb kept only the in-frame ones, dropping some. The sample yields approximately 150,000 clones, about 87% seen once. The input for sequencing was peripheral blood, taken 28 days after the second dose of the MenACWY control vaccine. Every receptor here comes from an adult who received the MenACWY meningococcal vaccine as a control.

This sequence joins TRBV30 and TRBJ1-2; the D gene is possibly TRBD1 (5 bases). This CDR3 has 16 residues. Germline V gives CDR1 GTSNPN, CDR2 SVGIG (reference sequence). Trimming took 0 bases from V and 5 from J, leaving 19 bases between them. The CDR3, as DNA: TGTGCCTGGAGTGTAAACACGAGATCGGGGCGGTATGGCTACACCTTC. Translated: CAWSVNTRSGRYGYTF.

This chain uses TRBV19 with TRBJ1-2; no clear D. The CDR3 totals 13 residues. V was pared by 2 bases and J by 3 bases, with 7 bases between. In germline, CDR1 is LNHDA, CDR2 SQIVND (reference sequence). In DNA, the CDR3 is TGTGCCAGTAGTATATTTCGCGACTATGGCTACACCTTC. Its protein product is CASSIFRDYGYTF.

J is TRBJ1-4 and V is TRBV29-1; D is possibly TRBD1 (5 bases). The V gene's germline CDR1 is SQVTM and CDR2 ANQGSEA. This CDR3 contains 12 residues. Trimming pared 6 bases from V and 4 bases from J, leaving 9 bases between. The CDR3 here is CSVRQYNEKLFF. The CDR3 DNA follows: TGCAGCGTGCGACAGTATAATGAAAAACTGTTTTTT.

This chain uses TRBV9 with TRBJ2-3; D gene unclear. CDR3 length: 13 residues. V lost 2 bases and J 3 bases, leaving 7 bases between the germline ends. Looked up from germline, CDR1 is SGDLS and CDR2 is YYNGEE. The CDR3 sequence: CASSVVGTDTQYF. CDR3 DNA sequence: TGTGCCAGCAGCGTCGTGGGTACAGATACGCAGTATTTT. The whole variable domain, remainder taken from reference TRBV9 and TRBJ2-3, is DSGVTQTPKHLITATGQRVTLRCSPRSGDLSVYWYQQSLDQGLQFLIQYYNGEERAKGNILERFSAQQFPDLHSELNLSSLELGDSALYFCASSVVGTDTQYFGPGTRLTVL.

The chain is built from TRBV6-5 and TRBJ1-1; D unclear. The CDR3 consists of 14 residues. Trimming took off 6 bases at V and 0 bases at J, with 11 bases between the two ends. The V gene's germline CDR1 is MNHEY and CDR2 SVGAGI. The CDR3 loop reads CASRPPGMNTEAFF. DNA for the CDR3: TGTGCCAGCAGACCCCCGGGAATGAACACTGAAGCTTTCTTT.